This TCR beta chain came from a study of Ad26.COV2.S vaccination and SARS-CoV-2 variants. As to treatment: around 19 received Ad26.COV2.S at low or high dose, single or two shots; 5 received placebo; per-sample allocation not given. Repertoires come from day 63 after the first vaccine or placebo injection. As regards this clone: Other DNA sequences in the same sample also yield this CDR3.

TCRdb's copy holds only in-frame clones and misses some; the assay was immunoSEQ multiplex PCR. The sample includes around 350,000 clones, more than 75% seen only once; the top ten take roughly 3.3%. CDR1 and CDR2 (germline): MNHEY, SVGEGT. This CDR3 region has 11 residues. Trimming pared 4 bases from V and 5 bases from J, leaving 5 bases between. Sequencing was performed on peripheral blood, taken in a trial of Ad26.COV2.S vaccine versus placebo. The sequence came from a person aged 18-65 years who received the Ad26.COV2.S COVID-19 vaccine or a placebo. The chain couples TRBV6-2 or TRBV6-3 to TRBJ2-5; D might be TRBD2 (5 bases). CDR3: CASSSGETQYF. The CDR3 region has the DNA TGTGCCAGCAGTTCGGGGGAGACCCAGTACTTC.